This TCR beta chain was retrieved from a study of blood T cell repertoires in COVID-19. Study overall: Italy, Spain and the United States were the sources of the convalescent and acute COVID-19 samples.

This clone was detected only a few times. V lost 4 bases to trimming and J lost 3 bases, with 11 bases between them. The CDR3 sequence is 13 residues long. Germline V lookup: CDR1 SGHNT, CDR2 YYREEE (reference sequence). This table comes from immunoSEQ multiplex PCR, and its TCRdb copy is limited to in-frame clones, with some not included. The data contain around 250,000 clones, approximately 87% of them seen just once; the ten biggest clones take up 5.5% to 6.5%. The gene calls are TRBV5-4 and TRBJ2-7, with D possibly TRBD1 on 5 matching bases. The sample consisted of peripheral blood. The TCR was taken from a man in his 60s with acute or convalescent COVID-19. The DNA of the CDR3 is TGTGCCAGCAGCACAACAGGTGTCTACGAGCAGTACTTC. Translating gives CASSTTGVYEQYF. Complete variable domain (other parts from reference TRBV5-4 and TRBJ2-7): ETGVTQSPTHLIKTRGQQVTLRCSSQSGHNTVSWYQQALGQGPQFIFQYYREEENGRGNFPPRFSGLQFPNYSSELNVNALELDDSALYLCASSTTGVYEQYFGPGTRLTVT.